The following is a T cell receptor beta chain sequence with its context. The sample originates from a study of blood T cell repertoires in COVID-19. About the research overall: Italy, Spain and the United States were the sources of the convalescent and acute COVID-19 samples. T cells, B-cell-depleted T cells, or PBMCs supplied cDNA or gDNA.

In the authors' methods: Cell counts per sample came from amplifying reference gene primers. The method was immunoSEQ multiplex PCR; TCRdb's version includes in-frame clones alone and lacks a portion of them. That table is the source of V, J and clone size, and D and trimming were worked out from the DNA. This sample has around 130,000 clones, with about 79% found just once. This CDR3 has 13 residues. V shed 7 bases and J shed 10 bases, with 16 bases lying between them. The V gene's germline CDR1 is MNHEY and CDR2 SVGAGI. The TCR originated in a woman in her 70s with acute or convalescent COVID-19. The specimen sequenced was peripheral blood. The gene calls are TRBV6-5 and TRBJ1-4, with a weak D call TRBD1 (6 bases). CDR3 coding DNA: TGTGCCAGCACGACAGGAGAAATGGGAAAACTGTTTTTT. It yields the protein CASTTGEMGKLFF.